This is a list of T cell receptor beta chains from one sample in a study of shared clonotypes between healthy human individuals. TCRdb keeps only in-frame clones here, not all; method: immunoSEQ multiplex PCR. In the table there are more than 850,000 clones, approximately 80% of which are singletons. Sequencing was performed on memory CD4+ T cells from PBMCs. These receptors originate from a man aged 18 to 35 in good health. Some clones in this sample may be carry-over from other donors' samples. CDR3s include the opening cysteine and the closing phenylalanine or tryptophan. Each record gives: D gene, clone size, CDR3 length, J gene, V gene, CDR3 DNA, CDR3 protein. D genes are given only for firm matches. Some rows have no size entry. The others give once, few or many, or a class for an expanded clone.

>.|.|14|TRBJ1-2|TRBV5-6
TGTGCCAGCAGCTTGAGGGGGGTGAACTATGGCTACACCTTC
CASSLRGVNYGYTF
>.|few|11|TRBJ1-2|TRBV20-1
TGCAGTGCTAGTCCAGTGGAAGGCTACACCTTC
CSASPVEGYTF
>.|.|14|TRBJ1-2|TRBV13
TGTGCCAGCAGCTTAGAAGGGGACCTCTATGGCTACACCTTC
CASSLEGDLYGYTF
>TRBD1|.|15|TRBJ2-5|TRBV28
TGTGCCAGCAGGACGACCCAGGGGGCGGGTGAGACCCAGTACTTC
CASRTTQGAGETQYF
>.|.|12|TRBJ1-1|TRBV10-3
TGTGCCATCAGTGAAGTGAACACTGAAGCTTTCTTT
CAISEVNTEAFF
>.|.|15|TRBJ1-6|TRBV7-9
TGTGCCAGCAGCCCCGGGGACTCCTATAATTCACCCCTCCACTTT
CASSPGDSYNSPLHF
>.|.|15|TRBJ2-5|TRBV4-2
TGTGCCAGCAGCCAAGTGGGAGAGGGTGGAGAGACCCAGTACTTC
CASSQVGEGGETQYF
>.|.|16|TRBJ2-5|TRBV28
TGTGCCAGCAGTGCTTACATGGGACTGAACAAAGAGACCCAGTACTTC
CASSAYMGLNKETQYF
>.|.|14|TRBJ1-1|TRBV5-1
TGCGCCAGCAGCGCGACAGGACAGAACACTGAAGCTTTCTTT
CASSATGQNTEAFF
>TRBD2|many|17|TRBJ2-2|TRBV4-1
TGCGCCAGCAGCCATCGGACTAGCGGCCCCAACACCGGGGAGCTGTTTTTT
CASSHRTSGPNTGELFF
>TRBD2|.|14|TRBJ2-7|TRBV5-4
TGTGCCAGCAGCCGGACTAGCGGAACCTACGAGCAGTACTTC
CASSRTSGTYEQYF
>TRBD2|.|20|TRBJ2-1|TRBV2
TGTGCCAGCAGCCCCCTAGGGCTTTTGGGACTAGCCGGAGACAGAAATGAGCAGTTCTTC
CASSPLGLLGLAGDRNEQFF
>TRBD1|.|15|TRBJ2-3|TRBV11-2
TGTGCCAGCAGCATACGGACAGGGGGCCCAGATACGCAGTATTTT
CASSIRTGGPDTQYF
>.|.|13|TRBJ2-7|TRBV5-6
TGTGCCAGCAGCTTGGGAGGCGGCTACGAGCAGTACTTC
CASSLGGGYEQYF
>.|.|11|TRBJ1-3|TRBV6-6
TGTGCCAGCACTCGAGGGGACACCATATATTTT
CASTRGDTIYF
>TRBD2|.|16|TRBJ2-5|TRBV19
TGTGCCAGTAGTAAAACTAGCGGAGCTATGAGCGAGACCCAGTACTTC
CASSKTSGAMSETQYF
>TRBD1|.|17|TRBJ1-3|TRBV18
TGTGCCAGCTCACGGACAGGGGGTGAAACGACTGGAAACACCATATATTTT
CASSRTGGETTGNTIYF
>TRBD2|few|18|TRBJ2-2|TRBV4-2
TGTGCCAGCAGCCACCGGGGGACTAGCGGATTAAACACCGGGGAGCTGTTTTTT
CASSHRGTSGLNTGELFF
>.|.|15|TRBJ2-7|TRBV6-5
.
CASSSSTLASYEQYF
>TRBD1|.|15|TRBJ2-1|TRBV6-1
TGTGCCAGCAGTACTCTCGGGACAGGGGTTATGGAGCAGTTCTTC
CASSTLGTGVMEQFF
>.|.|13|TRBJ2-5|TRBV14
TGTGCCAGCAGCCAACCTCCCCCCTGGACCCAGTACTTC
CASSQPPPWTQYF
>.|.|12|TRBJ2-5|TRBV12-5
TGTGCTAGTGGTCCTTCCCGCCAGACCCAGTACTTC
CASGPSRQTQYF
>.|.|15|TRBJ2-1|TRBV29-1
TGCAGCGTTGGTTTTTTGGGGGAGCGGGTATTCGAGCAGTTCTTC
CSVGFLGERVFEQFF
>TRBD1|.|16|TRBJ1-6|TRBV4-2
TGTGCCAGCAGCCAAGATTGGGACAGGGGTGGATCACCCCTCCACTTT
CASSQDWDRGGSPLHF
>.|.|15|TRBJ1-3|TRBV9
TGTGCCAGCAGCCCCGGGGGGGGAACGGGAAACACCATATATTTT
CASSPGGGTGNTIYF
>.|.|15|TRBJ1-5|TRBV28
TGTGCCAGCAGTACGGACGGATATAGCAATCAGCCCCAGCATTTT
CASSTDGYSNQPQHF
>.|.|12|TRBJ2-2|TRBV11-2
TGTGCCAGCAGCTTAGACCTTGGGTGGCTGTTTTTT
CASSLDLGWLFF
>.|.|14|TRBJ2-2|TRBV9
TGTGCCAGCAGCGTTTTGTTCGAGACCGGGGAGCTGTTTTTT
CASSVLFETGELFF
>.|.|17|TRBJ1-3|TRBV2
TGTGCCAGCAGTGAAATTTTTGGGCAGGGGCTCGGAAACACCATATATTTT
CASSEIFGQGLGNTIYF
>.|.|13|TRBJ1-3|TRBV29-1
TGCAGCGTTGAAACCGGGGCCAGAAACACCATATATTTT
CSVETGARNTIYF
>.|once|13|TRBJ2-5|TRBV25-1
TGTGCCAGCAGTGAATATACCGAAGAGACCCAGTACTTC
CASSEYTEETQYF